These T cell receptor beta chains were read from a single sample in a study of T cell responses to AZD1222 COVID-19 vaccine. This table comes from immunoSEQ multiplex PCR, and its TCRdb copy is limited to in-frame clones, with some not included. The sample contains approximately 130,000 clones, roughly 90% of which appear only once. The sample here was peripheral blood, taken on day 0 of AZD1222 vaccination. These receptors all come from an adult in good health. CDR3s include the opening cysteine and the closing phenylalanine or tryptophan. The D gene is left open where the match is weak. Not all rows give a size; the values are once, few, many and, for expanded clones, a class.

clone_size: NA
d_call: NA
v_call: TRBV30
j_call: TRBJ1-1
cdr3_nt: TGTGCCTGGAGTGTCCTGAGGGGAATGAACACTGAAGCTTTCTTT
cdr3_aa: CAWSVLRGMNTEAFF

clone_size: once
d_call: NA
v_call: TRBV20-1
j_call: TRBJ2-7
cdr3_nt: TGCAGTGCCAGTAAGGCTCCCGGCTACGAGCAGTACTTC
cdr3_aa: CSASKAPGYEQYF

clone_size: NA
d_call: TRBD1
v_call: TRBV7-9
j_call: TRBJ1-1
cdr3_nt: TGTGCCAGCAGCTTCGGGACAGGGATGACTTTCTTT
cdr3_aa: CASSFGTGMTFF

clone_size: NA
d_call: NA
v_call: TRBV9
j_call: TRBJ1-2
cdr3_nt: TGTGCCAGCACCGGCGGAGGGGGAGATGGCTACACCTTC
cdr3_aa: CASTGGGGDGYTF

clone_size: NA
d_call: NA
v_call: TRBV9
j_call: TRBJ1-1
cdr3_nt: TGTGCCAGCAGCGGGTTTAAGAACACTGAAGCTTTCTTT
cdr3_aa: CASSGFKNTEAFF

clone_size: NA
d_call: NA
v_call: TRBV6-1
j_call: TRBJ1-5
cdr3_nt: TGTGCCAGCAGTGAAGCCAACAATCAGCCCCAGCATTTT
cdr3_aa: CASSEANNQPQHF

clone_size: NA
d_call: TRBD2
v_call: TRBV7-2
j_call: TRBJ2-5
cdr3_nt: TGTGCCACCTACGGACTAGCGGGGACCCAGTACTTC
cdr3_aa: CATYGLAGTQYF

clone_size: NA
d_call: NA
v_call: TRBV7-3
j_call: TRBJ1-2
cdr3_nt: TGTGCCAGCAGCTTAACCAATGACAGAGGCAATGGCTACACCTTC
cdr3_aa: CASSLTNDRGNGYTF

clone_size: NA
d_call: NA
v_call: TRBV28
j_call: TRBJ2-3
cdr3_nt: TGTGCCAGCAGTTTCCTCGGCGTGGACGGTACTAGCACAGATACGCAGTATTTT
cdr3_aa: CASSFLGVDGTSTDTQYF

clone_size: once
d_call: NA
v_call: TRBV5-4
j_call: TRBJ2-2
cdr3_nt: TGTGCCAGCAGCTCGGGGACCTCACTCACCGGGGAGCTGTTTTTT
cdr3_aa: CASSSGTSLTGELFF

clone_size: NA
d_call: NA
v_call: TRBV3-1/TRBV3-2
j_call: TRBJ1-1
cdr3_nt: TGTGCCAGCAGCCAAGGGATGAACACTGAAGCTTTCTTT
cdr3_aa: CASSQGMNTEAFF

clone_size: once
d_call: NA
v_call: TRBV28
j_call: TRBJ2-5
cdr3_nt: TGTGCCAGCAGTTTACCAGGGGCGCAGGGAGAGACCCAGTACTTC
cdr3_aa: CASSLPGAQGETQYF

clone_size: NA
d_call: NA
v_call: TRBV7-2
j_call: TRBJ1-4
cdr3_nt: TGTGCCAGCAGCTTAGTTGGTTCGAGTTATGAAAAACTGTTTTTT
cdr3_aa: CASSLVGSSYEKLFF

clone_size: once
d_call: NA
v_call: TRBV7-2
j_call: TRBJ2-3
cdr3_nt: TGTGCCAGCAGCTCCCTAGGGGGGAGCCCCAGCACAGATACGCAGTATTTT
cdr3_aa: CASSSLGGSPSTDTQYF

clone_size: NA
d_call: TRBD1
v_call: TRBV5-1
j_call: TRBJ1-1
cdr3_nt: TGCGCCAGCAGCTTAGGGACAGGTCCATCGGTGACTGAAGCTTTCTTT
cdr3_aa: CASSLGTGPSVTEAFF

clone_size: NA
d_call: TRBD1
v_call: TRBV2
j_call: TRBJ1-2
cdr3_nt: TGTGCCAGCAGGCCTGACAGGGACGGGTATGGCTACACCTTC
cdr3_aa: CASRPDRDGYGYTF

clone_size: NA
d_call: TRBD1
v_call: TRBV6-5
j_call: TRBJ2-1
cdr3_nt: TGTGCCAGCAGGGCCGGGACAGGGCTCTACAATGAGCAGTTCTTC
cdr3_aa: CASRAGTGLYNEQFF

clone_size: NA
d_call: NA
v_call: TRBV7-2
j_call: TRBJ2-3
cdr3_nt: TGTGCCAGCAGCTTATTGGGGCAACTCGGCACAGATACGCAGTATTTT
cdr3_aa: CASSLLGQLGTDTQYF

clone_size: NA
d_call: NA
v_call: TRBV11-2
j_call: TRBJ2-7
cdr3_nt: TGTGCCAGCAGCGGAAGGGGTATCTTTCTCTCCTACGAGCAGTACTTC
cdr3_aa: CASSGRGIFLSYEQYF

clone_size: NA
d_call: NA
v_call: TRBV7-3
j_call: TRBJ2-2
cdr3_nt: TGTGCCAGCAGCTTAACGTTGGGGTACCCCGGGGAGCTGTTTTTT
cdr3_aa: CASSLTLGYPGELFF

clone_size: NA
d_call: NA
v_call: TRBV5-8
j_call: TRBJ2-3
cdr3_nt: TGTGCCAGCAGCTTGAGAAAGTTCGATACGCAGTATTTT
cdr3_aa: CASSLRKFDTQYF

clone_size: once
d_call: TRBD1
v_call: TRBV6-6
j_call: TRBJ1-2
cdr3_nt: TGTGCCAGCAGTTCACCGGGACAGGGGTATGGCTACACCTTC
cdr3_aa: CASSSPGQGYGYTF